This T cell receptor (beta chain) originates from a study of blood T cell repertoires in COVID-19. In the study overall: The analysed material was cDNA or gDNA that came from T cells, B-cell-depleted T cells, or PBMCs.

The authors' processing: Reference gene primer amplification yielded estimated nucleated cell counts. This table comes from immunoSEQ multiplex PCR, and its TCRdb copy is limited to in-frame clones, with some not included. V and J calls and clone size follow that table, whereas D and trimming were derived from the DNA. This table holds about 230,000 clones, roughly 84% found once. Deletions cut 7 bases from V and 7 bases from J, with 19 bases between. The length of the CDR3 is 14 residues. Germline assignment: CDR1 ENHRY and CDR2 SYGVKD. The sample comprised peripheral blood. This chain links TRBV10-3 with TRBJ1-2; tentative D call: TRBD1 (6 bases). This TCR derives from a middle-aged man with active or convalescent COVID-19. Here the CDR3 DNA reads TGTGCCATCACTGGGGGACACCGAGAGCGTGGCTACACCTTC. Protein product: CAITGGHRERGYTF.